The rows below give T cell receptor beta chains drawn from one sample of a study of blood T cells in healthy people across ages. Each CDR3 protein is one row after TCRdb ran MiXCR on the 5' RACE reads. The data show about 570,000 distinct CDR3 sequences, over 25% seen once. These data were also reused for a study on T cells of mothers and their children.

The sequencing sample was made of blood. These receptors were obtained from a boy aged 2 to 9 in good health. CDR3s include the opening cysteine and the closing phenylalanine or tryptophan. A D gene is named only where the DNA matches it firmly. Clone size, where shown, is once, few, many, or a class for clones that have expanded.

CDR3,DNA,J,V,size,D
CTSSQASDTQYF,TGCACCAGCAGCCAGGCGTCAGATACGCAGTATTTT,TRBJ2-3,TRBV4-3,.,.
CASRGQDGKLFF,TGTGCCAGCCGAGGGCAGGATGGAAAACTGTTTTTT,TRBJ1-4,TRBV6-5,.,.
CASSSTSGRAHNEQFF,TGCGCCAGCAGTTCGACTAGCGGGAGGGCCCACAATGAGCAGTTCTTC,TRBJ2-1,TRBV4-1,.,TRBD2
CSARESGDNSPLHF,TGCAGTGCTAGAGAATCCGGGGATAATTCACCCCTCCACTTT,TRBJ1-6,TRBV20-1,.,.
CASSQTLSWVNEQYF,TGTGCCAGCAGCCAAACGTTGTCTTGGGTCAACGAGCAGTACTTC,TRBJ2-7,TRBV3-1,few,.
CASSQVLGFGETDTQYF,TGTGCCAGCAGCCAAGTTCTCGGTTTTGGGGAGACAGATACGCAGTATTTT,TRBJ2-3,TRBV3-1,many,.
CASSLDRSGGAGEQFF,TGTGCCAGCAGCTTAGATCGCAGCGGGGGGGCAGGTGAGCAGTTCTTC,TRBJ2-1,TRBV7-3,few,TRBD2
CAWSPTGGIYGYTF,TGTGCCTGGAGTCCAACAGGGGGCATCTATGGCTACACCTTC,TRBJ1-2,TRBV30,.,TRBD1
CASGTGDTGELFF,TGTGCCAGCGGGACAGGGGACACCGGGGAGCTGTTTTTT,TRBJ2-2,TRBV6-4,.,TRBD1
CASSLASGRFRDTQYF,TGTGCCAGCAGCTTGGCCAGCGGGAGATTTCGGGATACGCAGTATTTT,TRBJ2-3,TRBV7-6,.,TRBD2
CASSLEGWNSPLHF,TGCGCCAGCAGCTTGGAAGGATGGAATTCACCCCTCCACTTT,TRBJ1-6,TRBV5-1,.,.
CSAKFGAEAFF,TGCAGTGCTAAATTTGGCGCTGAAGCTTTCTTT,TRBJ1-1,TRBV20-1,few,.
CASSLPGRGVTEAFF,TGTGCCAGCAGCTTGCCCGGGAGGGGGGTCACTGAAGCTTTCTTT,TRBJ1-1,TRBV7-2,few,.
CASSQVHSSYNEQFF,TGTGCCAGCAGCCAAGTACACAGCTCCTACAATGAGCAGTTCTTC,TRBJ2-1,TRBV3-1,.,.
CATSRTDRIGYTF,TGTGCCACCAGCAGGACGGACCGGATCGGCTACACCTTC,TRBJ1-2,TRBV15,.,.
CASGLGLASDADTQYF,TGTGCTAGTGGTTTGGGACTAGCGTCCGACGCAGATACGCAGTATTTT,TRBJ2-3,TRBV12-5,.,TRBD2
CSVGSPTGMNTEAFF,TGCAGCGTTGGTTCCCCGACAGGGATGAACACTGAAGCTTTCTTT,TRBJ1-1,TRBV29-1,few,TRBD1
CASGLSTGGRRRETQYF,TGTGCTAGTGGTTTGTCCACAGGGGGGAGGAGGAGGGAGACCCAGTACTTC,TRBJ2-5,TRBV12-5,few,TRBD1
CASSLEARGSPLHF,TGCGCCAGCAGCTTGGAGGCCCGGGGTTCACCCCTCCACTTT,TRBJ1-6,TRBV5-1,.,.
CASSSRSYGYTF,TGTGCCAGCAGCTCAAGAAGCTATGGCTACACCTTC,TRBJ1-2,TRBV3-1,.,.
CASSSLLAGSDTQYF,TGTGCCAGCAGTTCCCTCTTAGCGGGGTCAGATACGCAGTATTTT,TRBJ2-3,TRBV6-5,.,TRBD2
CSALSPALRGETQYF,TGCAGTGCCCTCTCCCCCGCCCTAAGAGGGGAGACCCAGTACTTC,TRBJ2-5,TRBV20-1,.,.
CATSKVQRGGPDTQYF,TGTGCCACCAGCAAAGTCCAGCGGGGGGGCCCCGATACGCAGTATTTT,TRBJ2-3,TRBV15,.,TRBD2
CASSPRTGAREQFF,TGTGCCAGCAGCCCCCGGACAGGGGCCCGGGAGCAGTTCTTC,TRBJ2-1,TRBV5-5,.,TRBD1
CASSFFTPGELFF,TGTGCCAGCAGTTTCTTCACTCCCGGGGAGCTGTTTTTT,TRBJ2-2,TRBV27,few,.
CASSLDRWGLDTGELFF,TGTGCCAGCAGTTTAGATCGGTGGGGGCTCGACACCGGGGAGCTGTTTTTT,TRBJ2-2,TRBV12-3/TRBV12-4,few,.
CASSLRTSGDTQYF,TGTGCCAGCAGCTTAAGGACTAGCGGGGATACGCAGTATTTT,TRBJ2-3,TRBV7-9,.,TRBD2
CASSKIPGGDEQFF,TGCGCCAGCAGCAAGATACCGGGGGGCGATGAGCAGTTCTTC,TRBJ2-1,TRBV5-1,.,.
CASSYAGRSTEAFF,TGTGCCAGCAGTTACGCGGGTCGGAGCACTGAAGCTTTCTTT,TRBJ1-1,TRBV6-6,few,.
CASSLAWDEQFF,TGCGCCAGCAGCTTGGCCTGGGATGAGCAGTTCTTC,TRBJ2-1,TRBV5-1,many,.
CASSPKQGAGELFF,TGTGCCAGCAGTCCAAAACAGGGAGCCGGGGAGCTGTTTTTT,TRBJ2-2,TRBV27,few,.
CASSFVVLSSTDTQYF,TGTGCCAGCAGCTTCGTGGTGCTCTCTAGCACAGATACGCAGTATTTT,TRBJ2-3,TRBV7-9,once,.
CAISELSGTYNEQFF,TGTGCCATCAGTGAGCTTAGCGGCACCTACAATGAGCAGTTCTTC,TRBJ2-1,TRBV10-3,.,.
CASSYSGGGRVYNEQFF,TGTGCCAGCAGTTACTCGGGCGGCGGGAGGGTTTACAATGAGCAGTTCTTC,TRBJ2-1,TRBV6-5,few,TRBD2
CASSPRLAALYNEQFF,TGCGCCAGCAGCCCGCGACTAGCGGCCCTCTACAATGAGCAGTTCTTC,TRBJ2-1,TRBV4-1,.,TRBD2
CASRSSSMREQYF,TGTGCCAGCAGAAGTAGCTCGATGCGCGAGCAGTACTTC,TRBJ2-7,TRBV7-2,few,.
CAGSEQGPNTGELFF,TGTGCCGGCAGCGAGCAGGGCCCGAACACCGGGGAGCTGTTTTTT,TRBJ2-2,TRBV6-1,few,.
CASQGVNEKLFF,TGTGCCAGCCAGGGGGTGAATGAAAAACTGTTTTTT,TRBJ1-4,TRBV7-9,.,TRBD1
CASSLARSHRGRFLYGYTF,TGTGCCAGCAGCTTAGCGCGATCACATAGGGGGCGATTTCTGTATGGCTACACCTTC,TRBJ1-2,TRBV7-2,few,TRBD1
CASRTSTSEKLFF,TGTGCCAGCAGAACATCGACAAGTGAAAAACTGTTTTTT,TRBJ1-4,TRBV6-1,.,.
CSAMAGGSTEAFF,TGCAGTGCTATGGCGGGGGGGAGCACTGAAGCTTTCTTT,TRBJ1-1,TRBV20-1,few,.
CASSQVGDSLAKNIQYF,TGCGCCAGCAGCCAAGTCGGAGACAGCCTAGCCAAAAACATTCAGTACTTC,TRBJ2-4,TRBV4-3,.,.
CASSSGPTVDEQFF,TGTGCCAGCAGCTCCGGGCCCACGGTAGATGAGCAGTTCTTC,TRBJ2-1,TRBV6-5,.,.
CASSQTHEQYF,TGTGCCAGCAGCCAAACCCACGAGCAGTACTTC,TRBJ2-7,TRBV3-1,few,.
CASSLDIREIKTQYF,TGTGCCAGCAGCTTAGACATCCGGGAAATAAAGACCCAGTACTTC,TRBJ2-5,TRBV7-9,.,.
CASSLDGRMEETQYF,TGTGCCAGCAGCTTAGATGGACGGATGGAAGAGACCCAGTACTTC,TRBJ2-5,TRBV11-2,few,.
CASSLAGRYEQYF,TGTGCCAGCAGCTTAGCAGGGCGCTACGAGCAGTACTTC,TRBJ2-7,TRBV5-5,many,.
CASSLLVGSGANVLTF,TGTGCCAGCAGTTTATTGGTAGGGTCTGGGGCCAACGTCCTGACTTTC,TRBJ2-6,TRBV27,.,.
CASSQEGWGATNEKLLF,TGTGCCAGCAGCCAAGAAGGTTGGGGGGCAACTAATGAAAAACTGCTTTTT,TRBJ1-4,TRBV3-1,.,.
CASRRANEQYF,TGTGCCAGCAGGCGGGCCAACGAGCAGTACTTC,TRBJ2-7,TRBV12-3/TRBV12-4,few,.
CASSARGETRATDTQYF,TGTGCCAGCAGCGCTCGGGGAGAAACTAGGGCCACAGATACGCAGTATTTT,TRBJ2-3,TRBV2,.,.
CASSLTRHYEQYF,TGTGCCAGCAGTTTGACGAGGCACTACGAGCAGTACTTC,TRBJ2-7,TRBV12-3/TRBV12-4,few,.
CAIRQGAYSGANVLTF,TGTGCCATCAGACAGGGCGCGTACTCTGGGGCCAACGTCCTGACTTTC,TRBJ2-6,TRBV10-3,few,.
CASSSRRREKPFF,TGTGCCAGCAGTTCCCGGCGGCGGGAAAAACCGTTTTTT,TRBJ1-4,TRBV27,.,.
CASSIRGGLVGNEQFF,TGTGCCAGTAGTATACGGGGGGGCCTTGTAGGTAATGAGCAGTTCTTC,TRBJ2-1,TRBV19,.,TRBD2
CASRLAGVYEQYF,TGTGCCAGCAGACTAGCGGGAGTCTACGAGCAGTACTTC,TRBJ2-7,TRBV21-1,.,.
CASSLGNREKLFF,TGTGCCAGCAGCTTGGGCAACAGGGAAAAACTGTTTTTT,TRBJ1-4,TRBV7-2,.,.
CAISGTSGLNEQFF,TGTGCCATCTCAGGGACTAGCGGGCTTAATGAGCAGTTCTTC,TRBJ2-1,TRBV2,many,TRBD2
CASSKARTSGRRRIEQFF,TGTGCCAGCAGCAAAGCCAGGACTAGCGGGAGACGGCGAATTGAGCAGTTCTTC,TRBJ2-1,TRBV21-1,few,.